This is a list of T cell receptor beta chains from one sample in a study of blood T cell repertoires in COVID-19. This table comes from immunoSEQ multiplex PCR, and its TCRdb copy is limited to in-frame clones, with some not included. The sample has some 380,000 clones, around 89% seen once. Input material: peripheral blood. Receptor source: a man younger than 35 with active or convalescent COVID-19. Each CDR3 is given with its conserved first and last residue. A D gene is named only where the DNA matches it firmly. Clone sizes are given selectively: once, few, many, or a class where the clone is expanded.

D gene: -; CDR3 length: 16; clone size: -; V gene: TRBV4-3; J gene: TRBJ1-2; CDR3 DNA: TGCGCCAGCAGCCAAGGGACAGCCCGCTCTGGCTATGGCTACACCTTC; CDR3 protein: CASSQGTARSGYGYTF
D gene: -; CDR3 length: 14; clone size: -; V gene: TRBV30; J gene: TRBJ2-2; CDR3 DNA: TGTGCCTGGACGTGGCGGGAGAACACCGGGGAGCTGTTTTTT; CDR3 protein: CAWTWRENTGELFF
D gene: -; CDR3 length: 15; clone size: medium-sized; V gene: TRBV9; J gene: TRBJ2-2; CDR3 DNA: TGTGCCAGCAGCGTAGCTAACGGGAACACCGGGGAGCTGTTTTTT; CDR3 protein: CASSVANGNTGELFF
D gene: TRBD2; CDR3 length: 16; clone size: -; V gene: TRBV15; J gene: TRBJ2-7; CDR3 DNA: TGTGCCACCAGCAGAGAAGGGGGTAGCGGGACCTACGAGCAGTACTTC; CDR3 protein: CATSREGGSGTYEQYF
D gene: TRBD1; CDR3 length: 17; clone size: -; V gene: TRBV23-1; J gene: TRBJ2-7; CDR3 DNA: TGCGCCAGCAGACAAATGCCGGGACAGGGCTATTACTACGAGCAGTACTTC; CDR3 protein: CASRQMPGQGYYYEQYF
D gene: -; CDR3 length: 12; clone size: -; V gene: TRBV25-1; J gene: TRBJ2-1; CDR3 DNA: TGTGCCAGCAGGAGCCTACGAGGGTGGCAGTTCTTC; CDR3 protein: CASRSLRGWQFF
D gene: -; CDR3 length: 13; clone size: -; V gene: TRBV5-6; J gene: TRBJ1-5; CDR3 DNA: TGTGCCAGCAGCTTCGGGGTTTTTCAGCCCCAGCATTTT; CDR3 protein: CASSFGVFQPQHF
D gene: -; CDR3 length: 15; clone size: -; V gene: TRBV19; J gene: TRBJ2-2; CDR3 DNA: TGTGCCAGTAGTATTGAGTCGTGGTCCACCGGGGAGCTGTTTTTT; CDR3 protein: CASSIESWSTGELFF
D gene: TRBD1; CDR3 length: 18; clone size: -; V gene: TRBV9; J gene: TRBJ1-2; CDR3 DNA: TGTGCCAGCAGCGTCAAACCCGGGACAGAAACTAATAACTATGGCTACACCTTC; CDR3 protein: CASSVKPGTETNNYGYTF
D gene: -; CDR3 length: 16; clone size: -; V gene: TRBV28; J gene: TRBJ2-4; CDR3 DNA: TGTGCCAGCAGTAAATCGACAGCTCTAGCCAAAAACATTCAGTACTTC; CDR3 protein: CASSKSTALAKNIQYF
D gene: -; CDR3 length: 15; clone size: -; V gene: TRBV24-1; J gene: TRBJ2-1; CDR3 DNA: TGTGCCACCAGTTTAACCGGGACTCCGATAAGGGAGCAGTTCTTC; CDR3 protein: CATSLTGTPIREQFF
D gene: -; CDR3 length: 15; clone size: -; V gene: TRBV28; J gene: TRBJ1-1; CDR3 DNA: TGTGCCAGCAGTACCCTTGCAGGGGCGAACACTGAAGCTTTCTTT; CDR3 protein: CASSTLAGANTEAFF
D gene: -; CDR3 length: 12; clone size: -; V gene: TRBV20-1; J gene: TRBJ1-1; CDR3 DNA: TGCAGTGCTAGTCAAGGCGGGGGCGAAGCTTTCTTT; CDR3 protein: CSASQGGGEAFF
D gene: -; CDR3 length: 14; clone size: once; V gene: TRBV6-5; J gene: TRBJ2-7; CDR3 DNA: TGTGCCAGCAGTTACCAATACAGGGCCGGGGAGCAGTACTTC; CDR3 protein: CASSYQYRAGEQYF
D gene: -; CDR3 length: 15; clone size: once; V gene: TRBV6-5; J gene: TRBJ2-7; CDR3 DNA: TGTGCCAGCAGTTCCACTGGGGAGGCCGGGCGCGAGCAGTACTTC; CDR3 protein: CASSSTGEAGREQYF
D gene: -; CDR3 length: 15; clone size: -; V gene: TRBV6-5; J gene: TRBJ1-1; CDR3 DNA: TGTGCCAGTGAGACGTCGGGAGGGGGGGCCACTGAAGCTTTCTTT; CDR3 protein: CASETSGGGATEAFF
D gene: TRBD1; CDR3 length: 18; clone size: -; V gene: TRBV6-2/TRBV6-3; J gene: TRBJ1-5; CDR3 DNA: TGTGCCAGCAGTTACGGATCAGGGGGGCGCCGGATCTTTCAGCCCCAGCATTTT; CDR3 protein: CASSYGSGGRRIFQPQHF